The 2 T cell receptor beta chains given below trace back to one sample, sequenced in a study of T cell responses to AZD1222 COVID-19 vaccine. TCRdb's copy holds only in-frame clones and misses some; the assay was immunoSEQ multiplex PCR. The data contain about 88,000 clones, about nine tenths of them singletons. Sequenced here: peripheral blood, sampled on day 0 of AZD1222 vaccination. These receptors all come from an adult in good health.

This chain links TRBV10-3 with TRBJ1-2; a weak D match, TRBD1 (5 bases). Germline V gives CDR1 ENHRY, CDR2 SYGVKD. The CDR3 covers 12 residues. V shed 2 bases and J shed 4 bases, with 5 bases lying between them. The CDR3 DNA reads as TGTGCCATCAGTGAGAGGGGCTATGGCTACACCTTC. As protein: CAISERGYGYTF.

This chain connects TRBV29-1 to TRBJ2-3; no reliable D call. V lost 7 bases to trimming and J lost 5 bases, with 16 bases between them. CDR1 is SQVTM and CDR2 is ANQGSEA in the germline V gene. The CDR3 has 13 residues. CDR3: CSAPAASGDTQYF. CDR3 coding DNA: TGCAGCGCGCCCGCCGCCTCGGGAGATACGCAGTATTTT.